The clone carrying this T cell receptor (beta chain) showed up many times. Its antigen is not known. During its preparation, the TCRbeta library received unique molecular identifiers. TCRdb re-called the PCR reads through MiXCR, storing one row per CDR3 protein. This table has around 140,000 distinct CDR3 sequences, around 8.5% appearing once. The CDR3 is 14 amino acids. V lost 3 bases and J 6 bases, leaving 14 bases between the germline ends. The data are from a study of T-cell reconstitution after alpha-beta-depleted transplantation in children. Study observations and caveats: Once a year had passed after transplant, T-cell counts and diversity came mostly from newly produced T cells. Two months or so post-transplant, alpha-beta T cells reportedly derived from several hundred expanded graft clones.

The specimen comprised PBMCs, mostly from graft donor cells, sampled 180 days after TCRalphabeta/CD19-depleted stem cell transplant. The clonotype comes from a female patient aged 2-9 years who had a stem cell transplant for congenital amegakaryocytic thrombocytopenia, so the T cells may come from the graft donor. This rearrangement joins TRBV12-3 or TRBV12-4 to TRBJ1-1; D gene unclear. The CDR3 loop reads CASSFQTKVAEAFF. As DNA, the CDR3 is TGTGCCAGCAGTTTTCAGACGAAAGTAGCTGAAGCTTTCTTT.